Listed here is a single TCR beta chain. The antigen remains undetermined. The data belong to a study of CD8 T cells in ankylosing spondylitis. CDR3 size: 15 residues. Germline lookup yields CDR1 SEHNR and CDR2 FQNEAQ (reference sequence). The V and J ends lost 3 bases and 2 bases respectively, with 11 bases between them. Study-level findings and limits: Clones that were linked to disease were CD8+ and were relatively rare in peripheral blood.

Each CDR3 protein gets one entry after TCRdb re-called the 5' RACE reads with MiXCR. The repertoire holds fewer than 250,000 distinct CDR3 sequences, with roughly 32% as singletons. This sequence joins TRBV7-9 and TRBJ2-4; TRBD2 is a possible D gene (5 bases). The sequenced sample consisted of blood, either unsorted or a sorted T cell fraction (not recorded which). The origin of this receptor is a male donor with ankylosing spondylitis or in good health (not recorded which). The DNA of the CDR3 is TGTGCCAGCAGCTTTGCGGGCCAGTCCAAAAACATTCAGTACTTC. Translated, it gives CASSFAGQSKNIQYF.